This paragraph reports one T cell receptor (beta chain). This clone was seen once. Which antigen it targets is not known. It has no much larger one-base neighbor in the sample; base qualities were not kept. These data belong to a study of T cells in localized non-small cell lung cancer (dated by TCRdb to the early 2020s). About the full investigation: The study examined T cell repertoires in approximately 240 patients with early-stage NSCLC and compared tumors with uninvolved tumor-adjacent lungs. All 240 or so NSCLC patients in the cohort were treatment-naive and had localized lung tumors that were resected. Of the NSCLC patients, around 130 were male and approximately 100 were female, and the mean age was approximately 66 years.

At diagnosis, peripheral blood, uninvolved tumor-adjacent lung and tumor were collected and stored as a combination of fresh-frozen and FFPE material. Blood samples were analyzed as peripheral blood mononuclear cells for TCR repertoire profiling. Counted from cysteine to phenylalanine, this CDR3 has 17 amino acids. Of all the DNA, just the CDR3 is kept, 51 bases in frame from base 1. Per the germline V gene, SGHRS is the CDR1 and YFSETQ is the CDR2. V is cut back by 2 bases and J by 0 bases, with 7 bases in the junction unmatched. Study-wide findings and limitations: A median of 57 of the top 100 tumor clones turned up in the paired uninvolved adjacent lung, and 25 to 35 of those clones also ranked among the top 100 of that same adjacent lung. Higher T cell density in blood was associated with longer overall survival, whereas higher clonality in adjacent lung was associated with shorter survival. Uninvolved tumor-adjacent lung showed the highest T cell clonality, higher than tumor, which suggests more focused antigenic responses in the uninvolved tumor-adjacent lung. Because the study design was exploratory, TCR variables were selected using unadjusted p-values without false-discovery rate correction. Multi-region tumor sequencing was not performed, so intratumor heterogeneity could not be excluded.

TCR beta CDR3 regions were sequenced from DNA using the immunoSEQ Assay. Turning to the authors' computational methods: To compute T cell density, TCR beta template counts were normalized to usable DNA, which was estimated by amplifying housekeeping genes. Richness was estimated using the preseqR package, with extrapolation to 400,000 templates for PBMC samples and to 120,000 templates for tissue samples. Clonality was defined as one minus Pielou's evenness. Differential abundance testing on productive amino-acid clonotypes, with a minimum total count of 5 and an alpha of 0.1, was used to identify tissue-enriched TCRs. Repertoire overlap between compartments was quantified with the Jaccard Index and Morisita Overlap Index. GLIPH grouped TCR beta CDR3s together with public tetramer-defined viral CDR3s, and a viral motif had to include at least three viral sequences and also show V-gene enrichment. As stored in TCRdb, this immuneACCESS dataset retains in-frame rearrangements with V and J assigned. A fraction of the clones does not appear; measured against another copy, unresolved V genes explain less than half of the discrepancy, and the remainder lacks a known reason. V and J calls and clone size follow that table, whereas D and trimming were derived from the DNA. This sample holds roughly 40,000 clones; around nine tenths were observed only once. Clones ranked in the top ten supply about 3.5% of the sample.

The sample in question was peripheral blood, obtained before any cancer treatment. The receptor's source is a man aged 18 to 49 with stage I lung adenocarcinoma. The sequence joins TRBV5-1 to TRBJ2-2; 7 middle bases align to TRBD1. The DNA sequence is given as TGCGCCAGCAGCTTCAAAGGACAGGCGTCGAACACCGGGGAGCTGTTTTTT. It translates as CASSFKGQASNTGELFF.